Detailed here is one TCR beta chain. Its antigen is unknown. Germline CDR1 is GTSNPN and CDR2 is SVGIG (reference sequence). There are 16 residues in the CDR3. Trimming at V came to 0 bases and at J to 4 bases, leaving 6 bases not matched to a gene. Antigen-specific CD4+ T cells were expanded (with viral peptide pools) by the ViraFEST assay ahead of sequencing. Culture lasted over 9 days before CD4+ T cell isolation. Two-dose BNT162b2 or mRNA-1273 vaccination was given to participants. Vaccinated participants had no history of SARS-CoV-2 infection and tested negative for nucleocapsid antibodies. The data were obtained in a study of vaccination effects on CD4 cells after COVID-19. Clones were read by immunoSEQ multiplex PCR, and TCRdb kept only the in-frame ones, dropping some. The sample has fewer than 20,000 clones, about 78% seen once; the top ten hold approximately 17%.

This receptor was taken from a human donor who received a COVID-19 vaccine. The V and J genes are TRBV30 and TRBJ1-3, with 10 bases that match TRBD1. The specimen was CD4+ T cells from PBMCs cultured with HCoV-NL63 spike peptides, collected after COVID-19 vaccination. The chain's CDR3 is CAWSVWDRGIGNTIYF. CDR3 DNA: TGTGCCTGGAGTGTATGGGACAGGGGTATCGGAAACACCATATATTTT.